This T cell receptor (beta chain) was identified in a study of T cells expressing NK-cell markers. Study in general: Each TCR beta repertoire originated in sorted T cells that were CD3+CD56+NKG2C+, CD3+CD56+NKG2C- or CD3+CD56-NKG2C+. Study-wide findings and caveats: NKG2C+ dominant clonotypes from a handful of donors made up roughly 1.0-7.5% of CD8+ T cells.

In regard to this clonotype: What it recognizes is unknown.

TCRdb reprocessed the 5' RACE reads, keeping one entry per CDR3 protein, no DNA. The repertoire table contains 500,000 to 600,000 distinct CDR3 sequences. From germline, CDR1 is SGHAT and CDR2 FQNNGV. The CDR3 spans 16 residues. This TCR came from a man younger than 35 in good health. The V gene is TRBV11-2, the J gene TRBJ2-1; TCRdb's D call of TRBD1 is untestable without DNA. The sequenced sample consisted of blood T cells: a sorted CD56 or NKG2C T cell subset, CD4+ or CD8+ T cells, or bulk PBMC T cells (not recorded which). CDR3: CASSYSGHPGGNEQFF.